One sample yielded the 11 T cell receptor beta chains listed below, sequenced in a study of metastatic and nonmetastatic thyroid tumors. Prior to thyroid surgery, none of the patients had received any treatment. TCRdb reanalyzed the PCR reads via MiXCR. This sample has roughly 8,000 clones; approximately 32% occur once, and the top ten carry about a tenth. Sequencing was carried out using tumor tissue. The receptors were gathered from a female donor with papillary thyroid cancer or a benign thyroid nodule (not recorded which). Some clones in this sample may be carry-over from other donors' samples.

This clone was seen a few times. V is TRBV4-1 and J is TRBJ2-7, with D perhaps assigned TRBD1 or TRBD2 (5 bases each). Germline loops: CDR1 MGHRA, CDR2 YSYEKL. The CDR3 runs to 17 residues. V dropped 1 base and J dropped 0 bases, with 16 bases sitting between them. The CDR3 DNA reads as TGCGCCAGCAGCCAAGGTCATGGGTCTGGGGGCTCCTACGAGCAGTACTTC. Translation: CASSQGHGSGGSYEQYF.

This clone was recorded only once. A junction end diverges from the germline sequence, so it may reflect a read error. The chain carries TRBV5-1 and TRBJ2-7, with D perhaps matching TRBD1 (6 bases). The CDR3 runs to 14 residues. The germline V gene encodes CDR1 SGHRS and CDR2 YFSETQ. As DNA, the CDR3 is TGCGCCAGCAGCCTAGGACAGAGAACCTACGAGCAGTGCTTC. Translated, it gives CASSLGQRTYEQCF.

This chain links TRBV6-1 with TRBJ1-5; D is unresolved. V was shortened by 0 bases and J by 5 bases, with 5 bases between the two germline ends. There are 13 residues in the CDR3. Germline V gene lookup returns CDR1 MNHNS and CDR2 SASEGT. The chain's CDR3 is CASSEATDQPQHF. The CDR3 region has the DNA TGTGCCAGCAGTGAAGCTACAGATCAGCCCCAGCATTTT.

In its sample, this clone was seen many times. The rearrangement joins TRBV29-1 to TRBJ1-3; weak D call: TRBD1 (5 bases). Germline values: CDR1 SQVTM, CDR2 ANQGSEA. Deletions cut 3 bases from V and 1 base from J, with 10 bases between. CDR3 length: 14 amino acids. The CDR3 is CSVDKGLSGNTIYF. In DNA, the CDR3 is TGCAGCGTTGATAAGGGGCTTTCTGGAAACACCATATATTTT. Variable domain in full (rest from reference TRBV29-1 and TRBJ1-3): SAVISQKPSRDICQRGTSLTIQCQVDSQVTMMFWYRQQPGQSLTLIATANQGSEATYESGFVIDKFPISRPNLTFSTLTVSNMSPEDSSIYLCSVDKGLSGNTIYFGEGSWLTVV.

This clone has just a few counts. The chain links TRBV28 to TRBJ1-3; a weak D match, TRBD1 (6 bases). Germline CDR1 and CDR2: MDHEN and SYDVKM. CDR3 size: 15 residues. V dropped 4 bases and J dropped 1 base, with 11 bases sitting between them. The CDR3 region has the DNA TGTGCCAGCAGTTCAGGGGTATGGTCTGGAAACACCATATATTTT. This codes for CASSSGVWSGNTIYF.

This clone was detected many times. The CDR3 region is CASSEWNGGDGEKLFF. For the CDR3, the DNA is TGTGCCAGCAGTGAATGGAATGGGGGCGATGGTGAAAAACTGTTTTTT. This chain uses TRBV2 with TRBJ1-4; D possibly corresponds to TRBD1 (6 bases). V was trimmed by 2 bases and J by 7 bases, leaving 17 bases between them. Germline V lookup: CDR1 SNHLY, CDR2 FYNNEI. The CDR3 covers 16 residues.

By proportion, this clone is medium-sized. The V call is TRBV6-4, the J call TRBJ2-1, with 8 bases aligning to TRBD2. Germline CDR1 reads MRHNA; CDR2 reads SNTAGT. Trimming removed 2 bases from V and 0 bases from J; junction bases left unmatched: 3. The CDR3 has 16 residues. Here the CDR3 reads CASSDLSGSSYNEQFF. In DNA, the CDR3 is TGTGCCAGCAGTGACCTAAGCGGGAGCTCCTACAATGAGCAGTTCTTC.

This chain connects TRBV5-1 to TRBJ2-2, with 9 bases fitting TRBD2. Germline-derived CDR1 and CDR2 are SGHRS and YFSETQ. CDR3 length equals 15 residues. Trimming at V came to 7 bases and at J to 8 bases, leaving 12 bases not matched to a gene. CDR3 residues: CASQLAGSPSGELFF. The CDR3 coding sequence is TGCGCCAGCCAACTAGCGGGTTCACCCAGTGGGGAGCTGTTTTTT.

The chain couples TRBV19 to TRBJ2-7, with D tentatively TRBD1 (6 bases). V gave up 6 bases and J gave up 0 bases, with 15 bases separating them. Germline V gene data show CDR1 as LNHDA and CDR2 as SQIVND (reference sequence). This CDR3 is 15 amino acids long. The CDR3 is CASRKVGDTSYEQYF. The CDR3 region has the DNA TGTGCCAGTAGGAAAGTCGGGGACACCTCCTACGAGCAGTACTTC.

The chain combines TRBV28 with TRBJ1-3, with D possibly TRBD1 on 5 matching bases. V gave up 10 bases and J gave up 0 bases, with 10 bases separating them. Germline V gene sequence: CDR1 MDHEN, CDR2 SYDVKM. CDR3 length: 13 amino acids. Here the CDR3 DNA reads TGTGCCAACAGGATCTACTCTGGAAACACCATATATTTT. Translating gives CANRIYSGNTIYF.

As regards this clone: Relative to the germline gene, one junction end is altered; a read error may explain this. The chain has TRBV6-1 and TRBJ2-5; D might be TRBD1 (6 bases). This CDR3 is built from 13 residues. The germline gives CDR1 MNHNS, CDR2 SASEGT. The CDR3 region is CSSRGSWKETQYF. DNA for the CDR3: TGTTCCAGCAGGGGTAGCTGGAAGGAGACCCAGTACTTC.